Listed below are T cell receptor beta chains from one sample, sequenced in a study of blood T cell repertoires in COVID-19. Clones were sequenced by immunoSEQ multiplex PCR, and TCRdb holds only the in-frame ones, with some missing. The data contain 180,000 or so clones, about 83% of them singletons. The source material was peripheral blood. The receptors here all came from a young man with active or convalescent COVID-19. Both conserved end residues are part of each CDR3. The D gene is left open where the match is weak. Part of the rows lack a size; the others show once, few, many or a class for expanded clones.

v_call	d_call	clone_size	j_call	cdr3_aa	cdr3_nt
TRBV15	TRBD1	few	TRBJ1-5	CATSRVRGQGMQPQHF	TGTGCCACCAGCAGAGTAAGGGGACAGGGGATGCAGCCCCAGCATTTT
TRBV27	-	-	TRBJ1-5	CASSLFPSNQPQHF	TGTGCCAGCAGTCTGTTCCCTAGCAATCAGCCCCAGCATTTT
TRBV11-2	-	few	TRBJ2-7	CASRKRVSSYEQYF	TGTGCCAGCAGAAAGCGGGTTAGCTCCTACGAGCAGTACTTC
TRBV7-2	TRBD1	-	TRBJ1-2	CASRPRTGSNYGYTF	TGTGCCAGCCGCCCCAGGACAGGGTCTAACTATGGCTACACCTTC
TRBV19	-	few	TRBJ1-2	CASTAGAERANYGYTF	TGTGCCAGTACCGCAGGGGCCGAACGAGCTAACTATGGCTACACCTTC
TRBV7-2	-	-	TRBJ1-1	CASSLFGGNTEAFF	TGTGCCAGCAGCTTATTTGGGGGCAACACTGAAGCTTTCTTT
TRBV19	-	-	TRBJ2-2	CASRTGTNTGELFF	TGTGCCAGTCGAACAGGGACGAACACCGGGGAGCTGTTTTTT
TRBV28	-	-	TRBJ1-1	CASRLQGIGSKTEAFF	TGTGCCAGCAGGCTACAGGGAATTGGGAGTAAAACTGAAGCTTTCTTT
TRBV7-2	-	-	TRBJ2-7	CASSPGTYEQYF	TGTGCAAGCAGCCCGGGGACCTACGAGCAGTACTTC
TRBV27	-	-	TRBJ1-1	CASRLSPAGTEAFF	TGTGCCAGCAGACTATCTCCGGCCGGCACTGAAGCTTTCTTT
TRBV6-5	-	-	TRBJ1-5	CAPFWGPGSNQPQHF	TGTGCCCCCTTTTGGGGCCCTGGAAGCAATCAGCCCCAGCATTTT
TRBV6-1	-	once	TRBJ1-5	CASSEVLWGSNQPQHF	TGTGCCAGCAGTGAAGTACTGTGGGGCAGCAATCAGCCCCAGCATTTT
TRBV5-5	TRBD1	-	TRBJ2-7	CASSPGTGLYEQYF	TGTGCCAGCAGCCCCGGGACAGGGTTATACGAGCAGTACTTC
TRBV29-1	-	few	TRBJ1-3	CSVDGGNTIYF	TGCAGCGTTGACGGTGGAAACACCATATATTTT
TRBV5-1	TRBD1	-	TRBJ1-2	CASSLDAGGNGYTF	TGCGCCAGCAGCTTGGATGCAGGGGGCAATGGCTACACCTTC
TRBV5-6	-	-	TRBJ2-7	CLSPLYEQYF	TGTCTCTCCCCCCTCTACGAGCAGTACTTC
TRBV5-1	TRBD1	-	TRBJ2-5	CASSSDRTTQETQYF	TGCGCCAGCAGCTCGGACAGGACAACCCAAGAGACCCAGTACTTC
TRBV12-5	TRBD1	-	TRBJ1-1	CASGLGASKLTGDVRESNTEAFF	TGTGCTAGTGGTTTGGGAGCGTCGAAACTGACAGGGGATGTCCGAGAGTCGAACACTGAAGCTTTCTTT
TRBV5-1	-	few	TRBJ2-5	CASTGEETQYF	TGCGCCAGCACAGGGGAGGAGACCCAGTACTTC
TRBV11-2	-	-	TRBJ1-2	CASSSYSNYGYTF	TGTGCCAGCAGCTCCTACAGTAACTATGGCTACACCTTC
TRBV28	TRBD1	-	TRBJ2-1	CASSPWTGLEEQFF	TGTGCCAGCAGTCCCTGGACAGGGCTGGAGGAACAGTTCTTC
TRBV2	-	-	TRBJ1-2	CASSEFRVYGYTF	TGTGCCAGCAGTGAATTCAGGGTCTATGGCTACACCTTC
TRBV3-1/TRBV3-2	-	-	TRBJ1-5	CASSPLKGNGQPQHF	TGTGCCAGCAGCCCTTTGAAGGGGAACGGTCAGCCCCAGCATTTT
TRBV7-9	-	-	TRBJ1-5	CADFKRTGQPQHF	TGTGCCGACTTCAAGAGAACTGGACAGCCCCAGCATTTT
TRBV9	-	once	TRBJ1-3	CASGKEGSLGNTIYF	TGTGCCAGCGGTAAGGAAGGTAGCCTAGGAAACACCATATATTTT
TRBV29-1	-	-	TRBJ2-2	CSVDTVNTGELFF	TGCAGCGTTGATACAGTGAACACCGGGGAGCTGTTTTTT
TRBV2	TRBD2	-	TRBJ2-1	CASSVEGRSGRGEQFF	TGTGCCAGCAGTGTTGAAGGTCGGAGCGGGAGAGGTGAGCAGTTCTTC
TRBV6-6	-	-	TRBJ1-1	CASNKRTENTEAFF	TGTGCCAGCAACAAACGGACAGAAAACACTGAAGCTTTCTTT
TRBV4-1	-	once	TRBJ1-2	CASSNLGGLYGYTF	TGTGCCAGCAGCAACCTGGGCGGGCTCTATGGCTACACCTTC
TRBV7-8	-	-	TRBJ1-1	CASSPPGARTEAFF	TGTGCCAGCAGCCCACCTGGGGCACGGACTGAAGCTTTCTTT
TRBV29-1	-	-	TRBJ2-2	CSVNTNTGELFF	TGCAGCGTTAACACGAACACCGGGGAGCTGTTTTTT
TRBV27	-	few	TRBJ1-1	CASSFGWQEKNTEAFF	TGTGCCAGCAGTTTTGGATGGCAGGAAAAGAACACTGAAGCTTTCTTT
TRBV9	-	-	TRBJ2-2	CASSVEMMGSGYTGELFF	TGTGCCAGCAGCGTAGAAATGATGGGTTCAGGGTACACCGGGGAGCTGTTTTTT
TRBV7-8	TRBD1	once	TRBJ1-2	CASSMLTGTGGFGYTF	TGTGCCAGCAGCATGCTCACCGGGACAGGGGGCTTTGGCTACACCTTC
TRBV15	-	-	TRBJ2-2	CATSRARENTGELFF	TGTGCCACCAGCAGAGCCAGGGAGAACACCGGGGAGCTGTTTTTT
TRBV18	-	-	TRBJ1-3	CASSPNSVHSSGNTIYF	TGTGCCAGCTCACCAAATTCCGTACACAGCTCTGGAAACACCATATATTTT
TRBV4-1	TRBD2	-	TRBJ2-2	CASSPGTSGLEDTGELFF	TGCGCCAGCAGCCCTGGGACTAGCGGCCTAGAGGATACCGGGGAGCTGTTTTTT
TRBV14	TRBD1	-	TRBJ1-2	CASSQSTGNYGYTF	TGTGCCAGCAGCCAATCGACAGGGAACTATGGCTACACCTTC
TRBV4-1	-	-	TRBJ1-2	CASSQDQARDYGYTF	TGCGCCAGCAGCCAAGACCAGGCGCGAGACTATGGCTACACCTTC
TRBV14	TRBD1	-	TRBJ2-7	CASSQSGQGGSYEQYF	TGTGCCAGCAGCCAATCCGGACAGGGTGGATCCTACGAGCAGTACTTC
TRBV5-1	TRBD1	-	TRBJ1-2	CASSAGQGTYGYTF	TGCGCCAGCAGCGCCGGACAGGGGACCTATGGCTACACCTTC
TRBV4-2	-	-	TRBJ1-4	CASSLANKLFF	TGTGCCAGCAGCCTTGCGAATAAACTGTTTTTT
TRBV4-1	TRBD1	few	TRBJ1-4	CASSQEIGTGHEKLFF	TGCGCCAGCAGCCAAGAAATCGGGACAGGGCATGAAAAACTGTTTTTT
TRBV18	TRBD1	once	TRBJ1-6	CASSRTGGTGDISPLHF	TGTGCCAGCTCTCGAACGGGGGGGACAGGGGACATCTCACCCCTCCACTTT
TRBV6-5	-	-	TRBJ1-6	CASSLYRDSPLHF	TGTGCCAGCAGTCTCTACCGGGATTCACCCCTCCACTTT
TRBV18	TRBD1	-	TRBJ2-7	CASSLDREYEQYF	TGTGCCAGCTCACTAGACAGGGAATACGAGCAGTACTTC
TRBV19	TRBD1	few	TRBJ1-2	CASSTRDRGYGYTF	TGTGCCAGTAGTACCCGGGACAGGGGCTATGGCTACACCTTC
TRBV6-6	-	-	TRBJ1-1	CASSYSREGAGTEAFF	TGTGCCAGCAGTTACTCGCGAGAGGGTGCGGGCACTGAAGCTTTCTTT
TRBV25-1	TRBD2	-	TRBJ2-5	CASSDPGGRGTQYF	TGTGCCAGCAGTGATCCGGGGGGTAGGGGGACCCAGTACTTC
TRBV11-2	TRBD1	few	TRBJ1-3	CASSRDRGSGNTIYF	TGTGCCAGCAGCCGGGACAGGGGCTCTGGAAACACCATATATTTT
TRBV4-1	TRBD2	-	TRBJ2-1	CASSQARGLGGNEQFF	TGCGCCAGCAGCCAAGCTCGGGGACTAGGGGGCAATGAGCAGTTCTTC
TRBV27	-	-	TRBJ1-2	CASSPLPGREVYGYTF	TGTGCCAGCAGTCCCCTCCCAGGGAGGGAGGTATATGGCTACACCTTC
TRBV5-1	-	-	TRBJ1-2	CASSPGGFRGYTF	TGCGCCAGCAGCCCCGGAGGATTCCGTGGCTACACCTTC
TRBV14	TRBD1	-	TRBJ2-7	CASSQNRGTYEQYF	TGTGCCAGCAGCCAAAACAGGGGGACCTACGAGCAGTACTTC
TRBV27	-	-	TRBJ1-6	CASSLFRGGDSPLHF	TGTGCCAGCAGTTTGTTTAGGGGAGGGGATTCACCCCTCCACTTT
TRBV6-5	-	few	TRBJ1-3	CASTTTGNPGNTIYF	TGTGCCAGCACGACTACAGGGAATCCTGGAAACACCATATATTTT
TRBV5-5	-	-	TRBJ2-1	CASSLDSSYNEQFF	TGTGCCAGCAGCTTGGACAGCTCCTACAATGAGCAGTTCTTC
TRBV5-4	-	few	TRBJ1-3	CASSISGGVTRNTIYF	TGTGCCAGCAGCATTTCAGGAGGAGTGACTAGAAACACCATATATTTT
TRBV2	-	once	TRBJ2-1	CASSVRQGEQFF	TGTGCCAGCAGTGTACGGCAGGGTGAGCAGTTCTTC
TRBV11-3	-	once	TRBJ2-2	CASSPQRLITGELFF	TGTGCCAGCAGCCCCCAGCGACTAATCACCGGGGAGCTGTTTTTT